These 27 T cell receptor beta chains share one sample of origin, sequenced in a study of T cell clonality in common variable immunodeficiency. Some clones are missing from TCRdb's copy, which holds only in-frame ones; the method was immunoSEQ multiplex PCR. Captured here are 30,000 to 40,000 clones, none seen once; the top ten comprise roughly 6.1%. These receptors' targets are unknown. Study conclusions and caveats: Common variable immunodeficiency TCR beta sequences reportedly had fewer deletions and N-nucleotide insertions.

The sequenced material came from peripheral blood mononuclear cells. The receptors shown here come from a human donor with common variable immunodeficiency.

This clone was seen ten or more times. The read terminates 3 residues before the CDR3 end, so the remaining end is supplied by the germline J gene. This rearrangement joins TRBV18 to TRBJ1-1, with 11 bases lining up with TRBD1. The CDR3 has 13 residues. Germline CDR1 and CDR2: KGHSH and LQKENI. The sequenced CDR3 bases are TGTGCCAGCTCACCGGGACAGGGGGTAGAA. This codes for CASSPGQGVE. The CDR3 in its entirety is CASSPGQGVEAFF. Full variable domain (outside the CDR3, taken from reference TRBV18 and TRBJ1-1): NAGVMQNPRHLVRRRGQEARLRCSPMKGHSHVYWYRQLPEEGLKFMVYLQKENIIDESGMPKERFSAEFPKEGPSILRIQQVVRGDSAAYFCASSPGQGVEAFFGQGTRLTVV.

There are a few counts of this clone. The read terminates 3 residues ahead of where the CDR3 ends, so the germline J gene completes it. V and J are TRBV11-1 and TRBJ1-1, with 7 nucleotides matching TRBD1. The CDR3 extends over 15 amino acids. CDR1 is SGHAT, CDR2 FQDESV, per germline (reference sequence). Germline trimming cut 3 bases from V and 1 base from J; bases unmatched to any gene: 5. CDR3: CASSLWTGSNTEAFF. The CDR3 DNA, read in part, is TGTGCCAGCAGCTTGTGGACAGGATCGAACACTGAA.

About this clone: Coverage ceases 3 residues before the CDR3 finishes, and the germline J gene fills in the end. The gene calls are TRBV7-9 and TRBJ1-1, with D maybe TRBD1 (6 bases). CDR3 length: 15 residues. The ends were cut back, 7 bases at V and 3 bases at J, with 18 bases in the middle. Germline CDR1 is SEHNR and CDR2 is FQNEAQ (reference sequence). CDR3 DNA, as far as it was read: TGTGCCAGCACTCCATCCAGGGGTGCCGACACTGAA. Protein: CASTPSRGADTE. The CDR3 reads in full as CASTPSRGADTEAFF. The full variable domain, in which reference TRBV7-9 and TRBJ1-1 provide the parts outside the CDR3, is DTGVSQNPRHKITKRGQNVTFRCDPISEHNRLYWYRQTLGQGPEFLTYFQNEAQLEKSRLLSDRFSAERPKGSFSTLEIQRTEQGDSAMYLCASTPSRGADTEAFFGQGTRLTVV.

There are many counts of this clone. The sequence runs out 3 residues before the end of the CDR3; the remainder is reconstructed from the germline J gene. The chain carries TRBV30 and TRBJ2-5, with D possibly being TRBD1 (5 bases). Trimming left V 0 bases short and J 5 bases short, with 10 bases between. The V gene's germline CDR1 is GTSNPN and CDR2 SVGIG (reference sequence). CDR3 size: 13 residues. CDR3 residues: CAWSVLRQETQYF. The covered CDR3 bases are TGTGCCTGGAGTGTTTTAAGACAGGAGACC. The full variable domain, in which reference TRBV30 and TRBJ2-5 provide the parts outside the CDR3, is SQTIHQWPATLVQPVGSPLSLECTVEGTSNPNLYWYRQAAGRGLQLLFYSVGIGQISSEVPQNLSASRPQDRQFILSSKKLLLSDSGFYLCAWSVLRQETQYFGPGTRLLVL.

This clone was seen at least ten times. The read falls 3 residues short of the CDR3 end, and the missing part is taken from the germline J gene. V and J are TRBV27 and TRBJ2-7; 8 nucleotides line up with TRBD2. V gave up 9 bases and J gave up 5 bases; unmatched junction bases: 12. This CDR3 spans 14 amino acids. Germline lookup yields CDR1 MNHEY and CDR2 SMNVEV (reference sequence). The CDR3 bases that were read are TGTGCCAGTACAAACTGGACTAGCTTACACGAG. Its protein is CASTNWTSLHE. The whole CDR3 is CASTNWTSLHEQYF.

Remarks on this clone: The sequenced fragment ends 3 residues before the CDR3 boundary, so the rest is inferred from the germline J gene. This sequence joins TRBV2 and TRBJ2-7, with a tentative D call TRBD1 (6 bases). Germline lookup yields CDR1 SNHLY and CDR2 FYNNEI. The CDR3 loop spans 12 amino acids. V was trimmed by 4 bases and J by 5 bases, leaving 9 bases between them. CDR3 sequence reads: CASSVTGDEQYF. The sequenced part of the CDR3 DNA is TGTGCCAGCAGTGTGACAGGAGACGAG.

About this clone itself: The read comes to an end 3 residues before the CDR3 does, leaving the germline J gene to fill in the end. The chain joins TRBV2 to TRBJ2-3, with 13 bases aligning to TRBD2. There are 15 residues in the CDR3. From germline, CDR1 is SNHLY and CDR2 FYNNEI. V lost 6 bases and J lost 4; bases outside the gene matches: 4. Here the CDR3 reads CASRTSGGSADTQYF. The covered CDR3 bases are TGTGCCAGCAGGACTAGCGGGGGGTCCGCAGATACG.

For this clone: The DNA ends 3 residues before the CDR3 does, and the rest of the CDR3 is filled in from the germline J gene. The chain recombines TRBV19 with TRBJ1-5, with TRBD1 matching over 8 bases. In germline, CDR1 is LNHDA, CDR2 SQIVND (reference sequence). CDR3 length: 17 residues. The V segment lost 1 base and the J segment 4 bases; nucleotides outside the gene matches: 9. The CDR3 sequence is CASSIGNARTGNQPQHF. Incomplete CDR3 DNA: TGTGCCAGTAGTATAGGTAATGCCAGGACAGGGAATCAGCCC.

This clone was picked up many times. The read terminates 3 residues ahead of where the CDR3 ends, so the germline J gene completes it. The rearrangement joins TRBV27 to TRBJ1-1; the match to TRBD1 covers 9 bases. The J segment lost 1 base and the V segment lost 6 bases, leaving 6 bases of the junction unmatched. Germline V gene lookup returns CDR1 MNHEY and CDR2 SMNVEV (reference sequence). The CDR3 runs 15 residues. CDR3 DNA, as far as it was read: TGTGCCAGCAGCCCCGGACAGGGGAGGAACACTGAA. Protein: CASSPGQGRNTE. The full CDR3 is CASSPGQGRNTEAFF.

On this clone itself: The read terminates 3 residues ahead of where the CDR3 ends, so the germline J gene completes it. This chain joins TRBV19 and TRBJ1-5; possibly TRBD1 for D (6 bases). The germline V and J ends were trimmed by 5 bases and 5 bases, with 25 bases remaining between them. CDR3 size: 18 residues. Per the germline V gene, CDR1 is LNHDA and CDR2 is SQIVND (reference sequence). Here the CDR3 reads CASSGRDKGEVFDQPQHF. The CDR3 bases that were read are TGTGCCAGTAGTGGGCGGGACAAGGGGGAGGTCTTCGATCAGCCC.

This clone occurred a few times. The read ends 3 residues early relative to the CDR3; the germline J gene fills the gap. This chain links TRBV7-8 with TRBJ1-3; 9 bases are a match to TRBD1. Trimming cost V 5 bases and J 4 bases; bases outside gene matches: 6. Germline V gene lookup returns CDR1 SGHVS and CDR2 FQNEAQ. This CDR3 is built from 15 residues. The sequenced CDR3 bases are TGTGCCAGCAGCCTCGGACAGGGGAAGGGAAACACC. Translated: CASSLGQGKGNT. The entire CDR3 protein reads CASSLGQGKGNTIYF.

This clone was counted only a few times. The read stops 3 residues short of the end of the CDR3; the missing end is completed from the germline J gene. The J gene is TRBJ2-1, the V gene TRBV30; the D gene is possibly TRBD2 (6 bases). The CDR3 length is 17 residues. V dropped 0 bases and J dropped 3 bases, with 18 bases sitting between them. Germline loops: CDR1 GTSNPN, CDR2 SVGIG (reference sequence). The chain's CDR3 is CAWSVSLGGKFYNEQFF. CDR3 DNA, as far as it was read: TGTGCCTGGAGTGTATCGTTAGGCGGGAAGTTCTACAATGAG.

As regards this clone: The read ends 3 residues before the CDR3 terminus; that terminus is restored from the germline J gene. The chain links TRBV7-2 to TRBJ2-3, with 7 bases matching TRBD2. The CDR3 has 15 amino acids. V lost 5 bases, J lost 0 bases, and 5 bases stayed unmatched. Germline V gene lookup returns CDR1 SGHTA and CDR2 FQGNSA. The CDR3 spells CASSPERGSTDTQYF. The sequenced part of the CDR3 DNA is TGTGCCAGCAGCCCCGAGCGGGGTAGCACAGATACG. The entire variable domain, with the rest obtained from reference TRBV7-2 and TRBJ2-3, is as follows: GAGVSQSPSNKVTEKGKDVELRCDPISGHTALYWYRQSLGQGLEFLIYFQGNSAPDKSGLPSDRFSAERTGGSVSTLTIQRTQQEDSAVYLCASSPERGSTDTQYFGPGTRLTVL.

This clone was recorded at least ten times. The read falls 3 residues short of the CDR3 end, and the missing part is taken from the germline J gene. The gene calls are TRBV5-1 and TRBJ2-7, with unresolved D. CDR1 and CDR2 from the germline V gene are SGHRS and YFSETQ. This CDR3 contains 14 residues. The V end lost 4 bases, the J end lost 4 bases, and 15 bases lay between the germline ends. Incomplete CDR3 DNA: TGCGCCAGCAGCACTGACCCCTCCAGGTACGAG. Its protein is CASSTDPSRYE. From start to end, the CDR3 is CASSTDPSRYEQYF.

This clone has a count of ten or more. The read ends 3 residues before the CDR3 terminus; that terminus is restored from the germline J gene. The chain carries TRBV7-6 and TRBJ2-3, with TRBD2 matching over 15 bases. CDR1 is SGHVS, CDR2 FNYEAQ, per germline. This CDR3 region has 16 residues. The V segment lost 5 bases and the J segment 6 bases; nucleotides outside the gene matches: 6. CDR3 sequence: CASSRTSGGVADTQYF. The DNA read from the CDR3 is TGTGCCAGCAGCCGGACTAGCGGGGGGGTTGCGGATACG.

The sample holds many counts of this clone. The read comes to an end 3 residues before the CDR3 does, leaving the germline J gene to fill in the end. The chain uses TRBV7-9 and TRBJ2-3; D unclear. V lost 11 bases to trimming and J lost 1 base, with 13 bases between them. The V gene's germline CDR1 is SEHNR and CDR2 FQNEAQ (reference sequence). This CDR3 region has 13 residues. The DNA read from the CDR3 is TGTGCCGGTTCGTGGCAGGGCACAGATACG. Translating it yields CAGSWQGTDT. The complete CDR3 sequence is CAGSWQGTDTQYF.

The covered CDR3 bases are TGTGCCAGTAGGATTCGGAGGGGGTCCACAGAGACC. Protein sequence: CASRIRRGSTET. The full CDR3 protein reads CASRIRRGSTETQYF. The chain uses TRBV19 and TRBJ2-5; D possibly matches TRBD1 or TRBD2 (6 bases each). The read ends 3 residues early relative to the CDR3; the germline J gene fills the gap. The CDR3 is 15 residues long. The germline V gene has CDR1 LNHDA and CDR2 SQIVND (reference sequence). V was shortened by 6 bases and J by 4 bases, with 18 bases between the two germline ends.

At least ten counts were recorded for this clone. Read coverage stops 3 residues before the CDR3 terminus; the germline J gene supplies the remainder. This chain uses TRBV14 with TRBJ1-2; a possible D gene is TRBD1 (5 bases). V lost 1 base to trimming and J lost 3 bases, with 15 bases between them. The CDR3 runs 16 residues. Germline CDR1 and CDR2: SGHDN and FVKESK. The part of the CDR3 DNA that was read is TGTGCCAGCAGCCAAGTTCGACAGTCGGGGGACTATGGC. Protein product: CASSQVRQSGDYG. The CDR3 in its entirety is CASSQVRQSGDYGYTF.

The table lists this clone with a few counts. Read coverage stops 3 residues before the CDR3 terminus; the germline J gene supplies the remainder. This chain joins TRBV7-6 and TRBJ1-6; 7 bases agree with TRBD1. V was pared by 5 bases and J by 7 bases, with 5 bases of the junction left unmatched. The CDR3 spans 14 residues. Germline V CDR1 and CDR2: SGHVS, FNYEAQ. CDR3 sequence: CASSQGQTNSPLHF. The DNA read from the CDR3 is TGTGCCAGCAGCCAGGGACAGACCAATTCACCC.

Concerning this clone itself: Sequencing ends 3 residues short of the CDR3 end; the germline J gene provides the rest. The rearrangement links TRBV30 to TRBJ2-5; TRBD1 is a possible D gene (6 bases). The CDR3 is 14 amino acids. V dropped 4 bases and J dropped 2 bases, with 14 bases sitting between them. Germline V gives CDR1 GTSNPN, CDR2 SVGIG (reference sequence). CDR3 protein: CAWKVGQGQETQYF. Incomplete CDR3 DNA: TGTGCCTGGAAGGTTGGGCAGGGGCAAGAGACC.

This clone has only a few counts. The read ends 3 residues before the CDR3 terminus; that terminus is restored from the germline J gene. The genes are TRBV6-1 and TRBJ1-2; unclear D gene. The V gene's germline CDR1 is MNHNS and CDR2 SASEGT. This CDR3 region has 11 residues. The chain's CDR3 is CASSEGARYTF. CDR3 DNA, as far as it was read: TGTGCCAGCAGTGAAGGTGCGCGC.

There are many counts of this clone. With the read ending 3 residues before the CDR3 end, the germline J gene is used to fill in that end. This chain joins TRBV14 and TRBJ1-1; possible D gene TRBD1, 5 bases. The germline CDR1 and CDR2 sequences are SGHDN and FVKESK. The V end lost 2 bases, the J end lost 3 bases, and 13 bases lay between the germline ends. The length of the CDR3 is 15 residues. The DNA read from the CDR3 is TGTGCCAGCAGCCAAAGAGTTTGGGGGGACACTGAA. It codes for CASSQRVWGDTE. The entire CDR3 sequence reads CASSQRVWGDTEAFF.

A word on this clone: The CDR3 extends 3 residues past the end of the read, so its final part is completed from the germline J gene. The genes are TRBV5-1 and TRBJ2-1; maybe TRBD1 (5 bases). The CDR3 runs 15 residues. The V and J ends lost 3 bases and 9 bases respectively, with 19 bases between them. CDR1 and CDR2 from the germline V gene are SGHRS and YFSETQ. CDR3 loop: CASSSSRAVASEQFF. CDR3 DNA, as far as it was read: TGCGCCAGCAGCTCAAGCAGGGCGGTAGCCTCTGAG.

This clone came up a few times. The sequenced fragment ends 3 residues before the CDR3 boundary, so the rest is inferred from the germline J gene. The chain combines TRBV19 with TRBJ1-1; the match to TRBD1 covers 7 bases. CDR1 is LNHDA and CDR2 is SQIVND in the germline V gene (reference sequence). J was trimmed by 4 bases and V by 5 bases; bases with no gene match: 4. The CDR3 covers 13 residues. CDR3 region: CASSLRGPTEAFF. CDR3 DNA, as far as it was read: TGTGCCAGTAGTCTAAGGGGGCCCACTGAA.

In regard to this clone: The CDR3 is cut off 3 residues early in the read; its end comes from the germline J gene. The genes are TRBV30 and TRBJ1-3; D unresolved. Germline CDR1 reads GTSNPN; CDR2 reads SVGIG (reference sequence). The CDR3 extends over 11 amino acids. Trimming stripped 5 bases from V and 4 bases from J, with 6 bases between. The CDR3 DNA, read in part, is TGTGCCTGGGGAGGGGGAAACACC. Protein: CAWGGGNT. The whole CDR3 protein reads CAWGGGNTIYF.

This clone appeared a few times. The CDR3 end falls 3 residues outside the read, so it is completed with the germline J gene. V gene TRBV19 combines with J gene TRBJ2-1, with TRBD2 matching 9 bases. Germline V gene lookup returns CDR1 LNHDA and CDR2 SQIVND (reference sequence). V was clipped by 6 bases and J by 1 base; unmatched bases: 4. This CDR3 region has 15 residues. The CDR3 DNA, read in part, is TGTGCCAGTAGGGGGAGCGGGGGGTCCTACAATGAG. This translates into CASRGSGGSYNE. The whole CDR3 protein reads CASRGSGGSYNEQFF. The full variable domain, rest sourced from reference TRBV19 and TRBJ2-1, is DGGITQSPKYLFRKEGQNVTLSCEQNLNHDAMYWYRQDPGQGLRLIYYSQIVNDFQKGDIAEGYSVSREKKESFPLTVTSAQKNPTAFYLCASRGSGGSYNEQFFGPGTRLTVL.

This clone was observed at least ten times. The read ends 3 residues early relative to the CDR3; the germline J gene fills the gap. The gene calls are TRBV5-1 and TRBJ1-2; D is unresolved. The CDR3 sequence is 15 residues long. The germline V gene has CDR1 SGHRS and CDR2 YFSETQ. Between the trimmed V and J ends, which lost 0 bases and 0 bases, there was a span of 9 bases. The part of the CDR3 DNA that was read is TGCGCCAGCAGCTTGGGATCTCAGGCTAACTATGGC. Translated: CASSLGSQANYG. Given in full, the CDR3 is CASSLGSQANYGYTF.